This entry describes one T cell receptor beta chain. The data derive from a study of blood T cell repertoires in COVID-19. Across the whole study: The cDNA or gDNA used as material had been derived from T cells, B-cell-depleted T cells, or PBMCs.

Generated by immunoSEQ multiplex PCR, the TCRdb table keeps only in-frame clones and is missing some. The sample holds 350,000 to 450,000 clones, approximately 90% seen once. V was shortened by 2 bases and J by 4 bases, with 5 bases between the two germline ends. The CDR3 contains 12 residues. Participants' own reports of clinical history determined their cohort assignment. The study recruited exposed participants who had met a COVID-19 case within 2 weeks before entry. The sequence was collected from a woman in her 40s who had been exposed to COVID-19. Source material: PBMCs or T cells enriched from blood (not recorded which). This chain links TRBV12-3 or TRBV12-4 with TRBJ1-2; D is ambiguous. The CDR3 loop reads CASSLTSYGYTF. The DNA for the CDR3 is TGTGCCAGCAGTTTAACGAGCTATGGCTACACCTTC.